The source of this TCR beta chain is a study of T cell clonality in common variable immunodeficiency. Findings and limits, study-wide: Fewer TCRbeta clones were shared among CVID subjects than controls. CVID subjects had higher TCRbeta clonality than healthy controls, most marked in about a third. Fewer deletions and N-nucleotide insertions were reportedly seen in common variable immunodeficiency TCR beta sequences. Patient heterogeneity in the CVID cohort limited correlations between repertoire features and clinical complications.

In this sample, this clone turned up many times. Its specificity is unknown. With the read ending 3 residues before the CDR3 end, the germline J gene is used to fill in that end. Germline V gives CDR1 KGHDR, CDR2 SFDVKD. The junction had 11 bases not matched to a gene; V was cut back by 2 bases and J by 8 bases. The CDR3 runs to 18 residues. The method was immunoSEQ multiplex PCR; TCRdb's version includes in-frame clones alone and lacks a portion of them. The sample lists around 45,000 clones, none appearing once, the ten largest making up about 0.67%. This TCR was recovered from a person between 18 and 75 years old in good health. The chain is built from TRBV24-1 and TRBJ1-4; TRBD1 agrees at 12 bases. The sequenced sample consisted of peripheral blood mononuclear cells. Here the CDR3 reads CATSDSSGTGGFGEKLFF. The DNA read from the CDR3 is TGTGCCACCAGTGATTCGTCCGGGACAGGGGGCTTTGGAGAAAAA.